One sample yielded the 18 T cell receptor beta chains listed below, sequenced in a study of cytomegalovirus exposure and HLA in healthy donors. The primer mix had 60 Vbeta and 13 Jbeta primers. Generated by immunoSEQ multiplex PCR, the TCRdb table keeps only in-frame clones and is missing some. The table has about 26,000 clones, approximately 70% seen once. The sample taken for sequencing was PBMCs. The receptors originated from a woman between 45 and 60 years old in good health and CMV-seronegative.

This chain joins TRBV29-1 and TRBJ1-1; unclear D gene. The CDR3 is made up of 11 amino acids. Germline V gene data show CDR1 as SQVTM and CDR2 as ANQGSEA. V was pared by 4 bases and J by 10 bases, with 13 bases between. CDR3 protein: CSVGFGRVAFF. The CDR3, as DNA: TGCAGCGTTGGGTTTGGGAGGGTAGCTTTCTTT. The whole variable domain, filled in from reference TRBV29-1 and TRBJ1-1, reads SAVISQKPSRDICQRGTSLTIQCQVDSQVTMMFWYRQQPGQSLTLIATANQGSEATYESGFVIDKFPISRPNLTFSTLTVSNMSPEDSSIYLCSVGFGRVAFFGQGTRLTVV.

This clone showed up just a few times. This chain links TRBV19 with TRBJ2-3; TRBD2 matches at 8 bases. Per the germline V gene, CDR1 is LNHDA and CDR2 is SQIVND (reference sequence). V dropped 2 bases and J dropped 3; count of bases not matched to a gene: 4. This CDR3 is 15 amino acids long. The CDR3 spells CASSISGSGTDTQYF. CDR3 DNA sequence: TGTGCCAGTAGTATAAGCGGGAGTGGTACAGATACGCAGTATTTT.

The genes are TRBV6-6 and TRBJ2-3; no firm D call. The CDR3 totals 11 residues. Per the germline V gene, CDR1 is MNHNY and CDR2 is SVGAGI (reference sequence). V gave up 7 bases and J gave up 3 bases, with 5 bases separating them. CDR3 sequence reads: CASKRTDTQYF. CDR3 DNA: TGTGCCAGCAAGAGAACAGATACGCAGTATTTT.

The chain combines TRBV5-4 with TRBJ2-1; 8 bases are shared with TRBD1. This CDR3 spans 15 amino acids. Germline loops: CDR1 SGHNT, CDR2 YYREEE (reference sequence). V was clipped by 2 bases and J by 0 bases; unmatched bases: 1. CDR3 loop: CASSFGQGSYNEQFF. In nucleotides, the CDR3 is TGTGCCAGCAGCTTTGGACAGGGCTCCTACAATGAGCAGTTCTTC.

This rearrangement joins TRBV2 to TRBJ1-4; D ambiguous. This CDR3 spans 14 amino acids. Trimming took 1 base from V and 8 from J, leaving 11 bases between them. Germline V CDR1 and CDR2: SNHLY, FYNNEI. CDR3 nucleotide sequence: TGTGCCAGCAGTGAAGGGAGGGTAGGGGAAAAACTGTTTTTT. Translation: CASSEGRVGEKLFF.

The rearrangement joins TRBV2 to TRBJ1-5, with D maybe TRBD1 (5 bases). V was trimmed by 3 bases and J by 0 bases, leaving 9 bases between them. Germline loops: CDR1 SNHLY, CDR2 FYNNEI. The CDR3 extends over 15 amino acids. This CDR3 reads CASSDRDYSNQPQHF. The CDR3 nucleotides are TGTGCCAGCAGTGACAGGGATTATAGCAATCAGCCCCAGCATTTT.

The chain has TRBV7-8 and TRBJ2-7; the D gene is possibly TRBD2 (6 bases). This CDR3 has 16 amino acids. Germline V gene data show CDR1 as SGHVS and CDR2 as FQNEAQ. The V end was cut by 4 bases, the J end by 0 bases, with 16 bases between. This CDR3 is CASSSHGSLSSYEQYF. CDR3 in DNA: TGTGCCAGCAGCTCCCACGGGAGCCTTAGCTCCTACGAGCAGTACTTC. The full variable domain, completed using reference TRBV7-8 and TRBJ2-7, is GAGVSQSPRYKVAKRGQDVALRCDPISGHVSLFWYQQALGQGPEFLTYFQNEAQLDKSGLPSDRFFAERPEGSVSTLKIQRTQQEDSAVYLCASSSHGSLSSYEQYFGPGTRLTVT.

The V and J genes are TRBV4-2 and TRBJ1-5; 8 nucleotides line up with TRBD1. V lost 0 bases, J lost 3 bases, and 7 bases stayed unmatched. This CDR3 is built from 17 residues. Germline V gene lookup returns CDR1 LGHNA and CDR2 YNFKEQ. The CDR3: CASSQESGGRVNQPQHF. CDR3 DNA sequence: TGTGCCAGCAGCCAAGAGTCAGGGGGCAGGGTCAATCAGCCCCAGCATTTT.

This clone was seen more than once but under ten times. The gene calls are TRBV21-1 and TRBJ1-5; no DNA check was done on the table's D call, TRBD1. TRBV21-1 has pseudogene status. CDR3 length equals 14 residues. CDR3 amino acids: CASSKAGLHQPQHF. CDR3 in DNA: TGTGCCAGCAGCAAAGCGGGCCTTCATCAGCCCCAGCATTTT.

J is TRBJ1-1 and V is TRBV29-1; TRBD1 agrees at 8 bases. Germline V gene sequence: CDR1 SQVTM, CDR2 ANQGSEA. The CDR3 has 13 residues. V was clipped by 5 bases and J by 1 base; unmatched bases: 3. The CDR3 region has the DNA TGCAGCGTTTTGCAGGGGGCGAACACTGAAGCTTTCTTT. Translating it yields CSVLQGANTEAFF.

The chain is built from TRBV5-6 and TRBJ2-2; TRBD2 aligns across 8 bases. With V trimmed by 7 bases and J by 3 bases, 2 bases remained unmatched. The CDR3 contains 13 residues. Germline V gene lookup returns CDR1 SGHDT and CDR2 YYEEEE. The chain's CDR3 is CASLAGYTGELFF. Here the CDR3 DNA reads TGTGCCAGCTTAGCGGGATACACCGGGGAGCTGTTTTTT.

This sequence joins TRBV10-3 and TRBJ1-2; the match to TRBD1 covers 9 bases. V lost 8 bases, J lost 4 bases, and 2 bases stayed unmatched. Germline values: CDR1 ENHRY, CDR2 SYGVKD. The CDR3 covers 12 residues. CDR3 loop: CAIGTGIYGYTF. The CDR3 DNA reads TGTGCCATCGGGACAGGGATCTATGGCTACACCTTC.

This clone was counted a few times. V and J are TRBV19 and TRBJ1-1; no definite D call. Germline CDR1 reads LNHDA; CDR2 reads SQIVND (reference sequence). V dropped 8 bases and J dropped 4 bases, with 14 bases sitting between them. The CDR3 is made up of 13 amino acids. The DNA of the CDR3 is TGTGCCAGTCACACTACATGGGTCACTGAAGCTTTCTTT. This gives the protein CASHTTWVTEAFF.

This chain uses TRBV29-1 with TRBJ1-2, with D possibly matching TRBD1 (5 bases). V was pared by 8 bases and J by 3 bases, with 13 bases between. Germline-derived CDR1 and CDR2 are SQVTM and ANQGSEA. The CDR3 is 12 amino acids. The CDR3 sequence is CSTCEGDYGYTF. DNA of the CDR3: TGCAGCACATGTGAAGGGGACTATGGCTACACCTTC.

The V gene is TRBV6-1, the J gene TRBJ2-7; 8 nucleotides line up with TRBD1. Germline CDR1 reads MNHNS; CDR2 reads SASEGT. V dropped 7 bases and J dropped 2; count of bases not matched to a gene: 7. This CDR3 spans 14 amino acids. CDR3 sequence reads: CASILTGATYEQYF. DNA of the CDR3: TGTGCCAGCATCCTGACAGGGGCTACCTACGAGCAGTACTTC.

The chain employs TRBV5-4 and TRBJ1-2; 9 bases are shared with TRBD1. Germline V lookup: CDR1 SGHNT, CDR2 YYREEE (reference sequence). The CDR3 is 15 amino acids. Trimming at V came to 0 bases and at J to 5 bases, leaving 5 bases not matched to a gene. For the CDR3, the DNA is TGTGCCAGCAGCTTGGAGGTCGGGACAGGGTATGGCTACACCTTC. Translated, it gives CASSLEVGTGYGYTF.

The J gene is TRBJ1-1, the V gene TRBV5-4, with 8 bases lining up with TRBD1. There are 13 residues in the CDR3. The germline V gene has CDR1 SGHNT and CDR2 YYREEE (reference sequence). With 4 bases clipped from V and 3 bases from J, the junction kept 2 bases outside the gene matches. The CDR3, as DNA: TGTGCCAGCAGCGGACAGGGCTACACTGAAGCTTTCTTT. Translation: CASSGQGYTEAFF.

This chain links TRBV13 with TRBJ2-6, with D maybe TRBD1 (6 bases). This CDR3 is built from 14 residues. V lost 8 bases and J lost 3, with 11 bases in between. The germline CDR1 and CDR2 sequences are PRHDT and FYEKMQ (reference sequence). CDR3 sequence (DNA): TGTGCCAGCTACCCGACAGGTGGGGCCAACGTCCTGACTTTC. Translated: CASYPTGGANVLTF.